The 6 T cell receptor beta chains presented below share a single source sample, sequenced in a study of blood T cells in healthy people across ages. Through a sample-barcoded 5' primer and a J-beta primer mix, a second PCR was run for about 6 to 12 cycles. TCRdb called the 5' RACE reads again in MiXCR, with one record for every CDR3 protein. The repertoire holds 600,000 to 800,000 distinct CDR3 sequences, with roughly half as singletons. Sequencing was done on a sample of blood. The receptors stem from a woman of 80 years or more in good health.

This clonotype appeared a few times. With a much larger clone just one base away, this may be a read error. The chain carries TRBV10-3 and TRBJ2-7; no definite D call. The CDR3 loop spans 12 amino acids. Germline lookup yields CDR1 ENHRY and CDR2 SYGVKD. The CDR3 loop is CAIRESSIGQYF. CDR3 nucleotide sequence: TGTGCCATCAGGGAGTCGTCGATTGGGCAGTACTTC.

The CDR3, as DNA: TGTGCCAGCAGTTTTTCCTTCAGGGCGGATACGCAGTATTTT. Translated, it gives CASSFSFRADTQYF. The V call is TRBV12-3 or TRBV12-4, the J call TRBJ2-3; TRBD1 might be the D (5 bases). This CDR3 has 14 residues. The germline V and J ends were trimmed by 3 bases and 6 bases, with 13 bases remaining between them.

The chain recombines TRBV12-3 or TRBV12-4 with TRBJ2-1, with 9 nucleotides matching TRBD1. The CDR3 covers 16 residues. V trimming: 1 base; J trimming: 7 bases; junction bases outside the gene matches: 8. CDR3 DNA sequence: TGTGCCAGCAGTTTAGTGGGGACAGGGAACTTTAATGAGCAGTTCTTC. Its protein is CASSLVGTGNFNEQFF.

The chain uses TRBV5-1 and TRBJ2-1, with a tentative D call TRBD2 (6 bases). The CDR3 contains 15 residues. V lost 3 bases and J 6 bases, leaving 16 bases between the germline ends. The germline gives CDR1 SGHRS, CDR2 YFSETQ. CDR3 sequence reads: CASSWGDRDANEQFF. CDR3 DNA sequence: TGCGCCAGCAGCTGGGGGGACCGGGACGCCAATGAGCAGTTCTTC.

This clonotype was found many times. The rearrangement uses TRBV7-2 and TRBJ2-4; 7 bases agree with TRBD1. Germline values: CDR1 SGHTA, CDR2 FQGNSA. V was pared by 5 bases and J by 2 bases, with 12 bases of the junction left unmatched. The CDR3 has 17 amino acids. The CDR3 protein is CASSLRQGSTSKNIQYF. In DNA, the CDR3 is TGTGCCAGCAGCCTGAGACAGGGATCGACGTCCAAAAACATTCAGTACTTC.

The rearrangement joins TRBV12-3 or TRBV12-4 to TRBJ2-1, with D possibly being TRBD1 or TRBD2 (6 bases each). V lost 7 bases and J 12 bases, leaving 16 bases between the germline ends. The CDR3 extends over 12 amino acids. In DNA form, the CDR3 reads TGTGCCAGCACCACGGGGGCCAAACGGCAGTTCTTC. Residues: CASTTGAKRQFF.